These T cell receptor beta chains were read from a single sample in a study of early T cells in non-severe SARS-CoV-2 infection. MiXCR was run by TCRdb on the 5' RACE reads, yielding one entry per CDR3 protein. This sample has some 54,000 distinct CDR3 sequences; roughly a tenth occur once, and the top ten carry more than 6.5%. Specimen: whole blood. The receptors shown here come from an adult who was a healthcare worker with PCR-confirmed SARS-CoV-2 infection or an uninfected control (not recorded which). Both conserved end residues are part of each CDR3. The order of the fields is CDR3 DNA, CDR3 protein, J gene, clone size, D gene, V gene. A D gene is named only where the DNA matches it firmly. Size values are once, few and many counts, or a class for expanded clones, and some rows have none.

DNA: TGTGCCAGCGGCCGGCAGTACCACGAGCAGTACTTC
CDR3: CASGRQYHEQYF
J: TRBJ2-7
size: few
D: -
V: TRBV3-1

DNA: TGTGCCTGGTCAAAGCGGGGCCTCTACGAGCAGTACTTC
CDR3: CAWSKRGLYEQYF
J: TRBJ2-7
size: many
D: TRBD2
V: TRBV30

DNA: TGTGCCAGCAGCCAAGGCAGGGAATATTCACCCCTCCACTTT
CDR3: CASSQGREYSPLHF
J: TRBJ1-6
size: many
D: -
V: TRBV14

DNA: TGTGCCAGCAGCTTAAAGGGGGGTTACAACACTGAAGCTTTCTTT
CDR3: CASSLKGGYNTEAFF
J: TRBJ1-1
size: many
D: -
V: TRBV7-3

DNA: TGTGCCAGCAGCTTAGCTAGCGGGAGTCTAGAGACCCAGTACTTC
CDR3: CASSLASGSLETQYF
J: TRBJ2-5
size: many
D: TRBD2
V: TRBV11-2

DNA: TGCAGTGCCGTTCGCGACTACGAGCAGTACTTC
CDR3: CSAVRDYEQYF
J: TRBJ2-7
size: few
D: -
V: TRBV20-1

DNA: TGTGCCAGCAGTTTAGCGTGGAGGGATAGCGGAATATACGAGCAGTACTTC
CDR3: CASSLAWRDSGIYEQYF
J: TRBJ2-7
size: many
D: -
V: TRBV12-3/TRBV12-4

DNA: TGTGCCAGCAGTTTATGGGGGAGCACATACGAGCAGTACTTC
CDR3: CASSLWGSTYEQYF
J: TRBJ2-7
size: -
D: -
V: TRBV12-3/TRBV12-4

DNA: TGTGCCAGCAGCTTATTGGGCTTTGAAGCTTTCTTT
CDR3: CASSLLGFEAFF
J: TRBJ1-1
size: -
D: -
V: TRBV7-2

DNA: TGTGCCAGCAGCTTAGAAGCGGGGTTCACAGATACGCAGTATTTT
CDR3: CASSLEAGFTDTQYF
J: TRBJ2-3
size: few
D: TRBD2
V: TRBV7-2

DNA: TGTGCCAGCAGCTTACAGTTCACAGATACGCAGTATTTT
CDR3: CASSLQFTDTQYF
J: TRBJ2-3
size: -
D: -
V: TRBV7-2

DNA: TGTGCCAGCAGCTTGAGAGAGACAGGAGGTACCGGGGAGCTGTTTTTT
CDR3: CASSLRETGGTGELFF
J: TRBJ2-2
size: many
D: -
V: TRBV5-4

DNA: TGTGCCAGCAACCCTCCGGTGGTGATTAATGAAAAACTGTTTTTT
CDR3: CASNPPVVINEKLFF
J: TRBJ1-4
size: -
D: -
V: TRBV9

DNA: TGTGCCAGCACCCTAGCGGGGACCTACGAGCAGTACTTC
CDR3: CASTLAGTYEQYF
J: TRBJ2-7
size: few
D: TRBD2
V: TRBV6-2/TRBV6-3

DNA: TGTGCCAGCAGACTACAGGGGGCCGGGGAGCTGTTTTTT
CDR3: CASRLQGAGELFF
J: TRBJ2-2
size: -
D: TRBD1
V: TRBV7-2

DNA: TGTGCCAGTAGTAGACAGGTAATGAACACTGAAGCTTTCTTT
CDR3: CASSRQVMNTEAFF
J: TRBJ1-1
size: many
D: -
V: TRBV19

DNA: TGCAGTGCTAGAGCCCAGCGGGAGGACTCCTACGAGCAGTACTTC
CDR3: CSARAQREDSYEQYF
J: TRBJ2-7
size: -
D: TRBD2
V: TRBV20-1

DNA: TGTGCCAGCACCACCGCGGGTTATAGCAATCAGCCCCAGCATTTT
CDR3: CASTTAGYSNQPQHF
J: TRBJ1-5
size: few
D: -
V: TRBV6-6

DNA: TGCAGCGTTTTCCCGAGGGCAGGGGGCGGCACCGGGGAGCTGTTTTTT
CDR3: CSVFPRAGGGTGELFF
J: TRBJ2-2
size: -
D: TRBD1
V: TRBV29-1

DNA: TGTGCCAGCAGATCCCCCGGGACTCCCGGGGAGACCCAGTACTTC
CDR3: CASRSPGTPGETQYF
J: TRBJ2-5
size: many
D: -
V: TRBV6-5

DNA: TGTGCCTGGAGTAGTTTGAACGGGAGAGGAGAGACCCAGTACTTC
CDR3: CAWSSLNGRGETQYF
J: TRBJ2-5
size: few
D: -
V: TRBV30

DNA: TGTGCCAGCAGCTGGGCCCCGGCGGGCACCGGGGAGCTGTTTTTT
CDR3: CASSWAPAGTGELFF
J: TRBJ2-2
size: many
D: -
V: TRBV7-9